This paragraph reports one TCR beta chain. Antigen: not known. The CDR3 runs 13 residues. Trimming pared 1 base from V and 2 bases from J, leaving 5 bases between. Germline CDR1 SGHDT, CDR2 YYEEEE. This sample was taken from a study of lung T cells in sarcoidosis with Löfgren's syndrome. Study in general: Löfgren's syndrome patients were the main repertoire analysis focus.

Via MiXCR, TCRdb re-called the reads, giving one row per CDR3 protein. The data show 15,000 to 20,000 distinct CDR3 sequences, with roughly 20% seen just once and about 4% held by the top ten. Points from the study as a whole: Löfgren's syndrome patients reportedly showed greatest TRAV12-1 and TRBV2 expansion versus controls. Multiple Löfgren's syndrome patients reportedly shared TRAV12-1 and TRBV2 CDR3 motifs, suggesting public CD4+ TCRs.

The rearrangement links TRBV5-6 to TRBJ2-3; unclear D gene. The TCR sequence derives from a human donor with sarcoidosis (Löfgren's syndrome or another form), or a control subject (not recorded which). Sample: CD4+ T cells from PBMCs. Here the CDR3 DNA reads TGTGCCAGCAGCTTGTTCCTCACAGATACGCAGTATTTT. Its translation: CASSLFLTDTQYF. The full variable domain, rest sourced from reference TRBV5-6 and TRBJ2-3, is DAGVTQSPTHLIKTRGQQVTLRCSPKSGHDTVSWYQQALGQGPQFIFQYYEEEERQRGNFPDRFSGHQFPNYSSELNVNALLLGDSALYLCASSLFLTDTQYFGPGTRLTVL.